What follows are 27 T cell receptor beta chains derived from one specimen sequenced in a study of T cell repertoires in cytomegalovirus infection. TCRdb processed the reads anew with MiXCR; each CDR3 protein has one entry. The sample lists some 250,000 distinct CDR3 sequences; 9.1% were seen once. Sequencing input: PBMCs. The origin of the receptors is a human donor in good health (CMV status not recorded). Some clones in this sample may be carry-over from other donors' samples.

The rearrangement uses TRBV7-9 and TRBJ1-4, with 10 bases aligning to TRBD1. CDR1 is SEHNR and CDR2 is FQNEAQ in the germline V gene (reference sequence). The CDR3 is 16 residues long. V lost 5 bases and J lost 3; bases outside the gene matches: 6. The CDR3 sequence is CASSPGQGVANEKLFF. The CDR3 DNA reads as TGTGCCAGCAGCCCCGGACAGGGGGTAGCTAATGAAAAACTGTTTTTT. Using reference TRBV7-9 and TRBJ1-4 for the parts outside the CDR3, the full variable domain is DTGVSQNPRHKITKRGQNVTFRCDPISEHNRLYWYRQTLGQGPEFLTYFQNEAQLEKSRLLSDRFSAERPKGSFSTLEIQRTEQGDSAMYLCASSPGQGVANEKLFFGSGTQLSVL.

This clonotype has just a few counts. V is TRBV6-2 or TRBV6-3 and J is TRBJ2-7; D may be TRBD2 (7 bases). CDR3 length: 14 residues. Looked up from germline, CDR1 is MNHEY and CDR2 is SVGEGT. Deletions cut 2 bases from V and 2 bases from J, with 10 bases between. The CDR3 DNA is TGTGCCAGCAGTTACGCGGGGGCCCCCTACGAGCAGTACTTC. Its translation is CASSYAGAPYEQYF.

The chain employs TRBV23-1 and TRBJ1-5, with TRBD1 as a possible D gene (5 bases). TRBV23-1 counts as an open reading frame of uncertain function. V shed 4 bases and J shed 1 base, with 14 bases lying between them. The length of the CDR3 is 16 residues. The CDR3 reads CASSPHGGLSNQPQHF. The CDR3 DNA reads TGCGCCAGCAGTCCACACGGGGGATTGAGCAATCAGCCCCAGCATTTT.

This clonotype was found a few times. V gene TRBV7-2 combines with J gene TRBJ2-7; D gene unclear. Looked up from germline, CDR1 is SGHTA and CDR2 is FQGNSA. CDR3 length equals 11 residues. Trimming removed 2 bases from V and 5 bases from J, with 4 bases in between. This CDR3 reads CASSLLDEQYF. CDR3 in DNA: TGTGCCAGCAGCTTACTAGACGAGCAGTACTTC. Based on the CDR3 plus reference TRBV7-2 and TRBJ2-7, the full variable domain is GAGVSQSPSNKVTEKGKDVELRCDPISGHTALYWYRQSLGQGLEFLIYFQGNSAPDKSGLPSDRFSAERTGGSVSTLTIQRTQQEDSAVYLCASSLLDEQYFGPGTRLTVT.

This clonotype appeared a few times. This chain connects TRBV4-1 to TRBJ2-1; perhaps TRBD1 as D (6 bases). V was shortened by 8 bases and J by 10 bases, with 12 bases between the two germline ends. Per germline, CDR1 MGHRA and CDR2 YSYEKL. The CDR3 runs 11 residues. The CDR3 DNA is TGCGCCAGCGAATTACAGGGAGAGCAGTTCTTC. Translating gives CASELQGEQFF.

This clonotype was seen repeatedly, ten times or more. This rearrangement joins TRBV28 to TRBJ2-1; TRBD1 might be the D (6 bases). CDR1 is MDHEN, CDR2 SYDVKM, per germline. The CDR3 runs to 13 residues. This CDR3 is CALRGPPYNEQFF. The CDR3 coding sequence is TGTGCTCTCAGGGGCCCGCCTTACAATGAGCAGTTCTTC.

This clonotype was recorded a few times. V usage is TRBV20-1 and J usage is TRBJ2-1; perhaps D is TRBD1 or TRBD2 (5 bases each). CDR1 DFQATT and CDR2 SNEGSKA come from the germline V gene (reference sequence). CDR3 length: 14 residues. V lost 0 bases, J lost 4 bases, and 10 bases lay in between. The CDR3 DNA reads TGCAGTGCTAGAGACCCGGGGCCATACAATGAGCAGTTCTTC. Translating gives CSARDPGPYNEQFF.

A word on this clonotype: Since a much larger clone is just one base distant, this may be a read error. The CDR3 sequence: CASSLPRLVGGTGELFF. The CDR3, as DNA: TGTGCCAGCAGCCTCCCCAGACTAGTGGGAGGTACCGGGGAGCTGTTTTTT. This rearrangement joins TRBV5-5 to TRBJ2-2, with D possibly being TRBD2 (6 bases). Trimming removed 4 bases from V and 5 bases from J, with 21 bases in between. The CDR3 length is 17 residues. Germline CDR1 reads SGHKS; CDR2 reads YYEKEE (reference sequence).

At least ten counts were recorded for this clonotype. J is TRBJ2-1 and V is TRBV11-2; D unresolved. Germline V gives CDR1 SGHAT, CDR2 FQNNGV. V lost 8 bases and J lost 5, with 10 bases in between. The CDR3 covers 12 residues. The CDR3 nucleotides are TGTGCCAGCTCCGATCCGCACAATGAGCAGTTCTTC. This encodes CASSDPHNEQFF.

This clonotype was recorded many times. CDR3 protein: CASSLTGTVNTEAFF. In nucleotides, the CDR3 is TGTGCCAGCAGTTTAACCGGGACAGTGAACACTGAAGCTTTCTTT. V is TRBV28 and J is TRBJ1-1; 7 nucleotides match TRBD1. V lost 2 bases and J lost 0; bases outside the gene matches: 3. Germline CDR1 reads MDHEN; CDR2 reads SYDVKM. The CDR3 consists of 15 residues.

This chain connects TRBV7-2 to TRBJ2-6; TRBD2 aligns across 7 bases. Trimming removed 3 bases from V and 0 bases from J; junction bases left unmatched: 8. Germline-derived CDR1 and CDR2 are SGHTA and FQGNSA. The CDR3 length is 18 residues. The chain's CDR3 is CASSFRAGLNSGANVLTF. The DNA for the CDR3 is TGTGCCAGCAGCTTCCGGGCGGGACTAAACTCTGGGGCCAACGTCCTGACTTTC.

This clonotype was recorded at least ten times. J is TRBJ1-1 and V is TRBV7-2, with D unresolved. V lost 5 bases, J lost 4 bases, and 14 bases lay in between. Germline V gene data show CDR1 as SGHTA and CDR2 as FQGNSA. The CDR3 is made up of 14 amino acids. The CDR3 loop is CASSLKGGSTEAFF. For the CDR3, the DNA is TGTGCCAGCAGCCTAAAGGGAGGGAGCACTGAAGCTTTCTTT.

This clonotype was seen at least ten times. CDR3 DNA sequence: TGCGCCAGCAGTCAATCATGGGCGGGGACACCACAGTACTTC. It codes for CASSQSWAGTPQYF. The chain uses TRBV4-3 and TRBJ2-4; either TRBD1 or TRBD2 may supply D (6 bases each). The germline V and J ends were trimmed by 6 bases and 13 bases, with 22 bases remaining between them. Looked up from germline, CDR1 is LGHNA and CDR2 is YSLEER. This CDR3 spans 14 amino acids.

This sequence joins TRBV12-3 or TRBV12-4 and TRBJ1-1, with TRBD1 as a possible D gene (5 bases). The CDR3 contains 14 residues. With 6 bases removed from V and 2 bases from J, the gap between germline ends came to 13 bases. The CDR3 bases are TGTGCCAGCAGGACGGGACCGAGTAACACTGAAGCTTTCTTT. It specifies CASRTGPSNTEAFF.

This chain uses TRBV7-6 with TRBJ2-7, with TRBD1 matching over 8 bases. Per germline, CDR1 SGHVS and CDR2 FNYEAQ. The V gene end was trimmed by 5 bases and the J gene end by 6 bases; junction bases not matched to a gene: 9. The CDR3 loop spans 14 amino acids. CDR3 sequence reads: CASSRPQTGGEQYF. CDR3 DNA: TGTGCCAGCAGCCGCCCTCAAACAGGGGGCGAGCAGTACTTC.

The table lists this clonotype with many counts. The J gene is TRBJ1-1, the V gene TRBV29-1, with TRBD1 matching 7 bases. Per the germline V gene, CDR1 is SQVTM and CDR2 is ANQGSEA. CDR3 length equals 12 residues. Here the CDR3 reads CSAEGGANEAFF. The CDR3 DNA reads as TGCAGTGCCGAAGGGGGCGCGAACGAAGCTTTCTTT.

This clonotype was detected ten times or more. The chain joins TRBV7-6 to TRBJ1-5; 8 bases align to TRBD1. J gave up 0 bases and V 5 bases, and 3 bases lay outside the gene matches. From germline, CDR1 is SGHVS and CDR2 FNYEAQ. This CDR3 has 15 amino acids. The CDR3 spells CASSATGASNQPQHF. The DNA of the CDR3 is TGTGCCAGCAGCGCGACAGGGGCTAGCAATCAGCCCCAGCATTTT.

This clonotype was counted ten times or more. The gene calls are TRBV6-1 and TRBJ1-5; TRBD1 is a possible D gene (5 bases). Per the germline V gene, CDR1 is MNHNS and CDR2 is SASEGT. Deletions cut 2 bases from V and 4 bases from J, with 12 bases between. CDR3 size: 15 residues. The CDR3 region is CASSELGRGNQPQHF. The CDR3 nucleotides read TGTGCCAGCAGTGAATTAGGGAGGGGTAATCAGCCCCAGCATTTT.

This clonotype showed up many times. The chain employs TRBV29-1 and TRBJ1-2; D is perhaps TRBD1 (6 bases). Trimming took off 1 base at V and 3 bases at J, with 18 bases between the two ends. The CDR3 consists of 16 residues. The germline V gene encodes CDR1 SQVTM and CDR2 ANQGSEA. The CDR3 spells CSVEGGGVDLYYGYTF. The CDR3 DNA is TGCAGCGTTGAAGGAGGGGGGGTTGACCTCTACTATGGCTACACCTTC.

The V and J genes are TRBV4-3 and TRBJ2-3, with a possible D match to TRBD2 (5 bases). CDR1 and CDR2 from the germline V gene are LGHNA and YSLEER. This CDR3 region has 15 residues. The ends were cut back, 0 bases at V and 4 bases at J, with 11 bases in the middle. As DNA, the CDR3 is TGCGCCAGCAGCCAAGATCAACTAGTAGCAGATACGCAGTATTTT. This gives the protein CASSQDQLVADTQYF.

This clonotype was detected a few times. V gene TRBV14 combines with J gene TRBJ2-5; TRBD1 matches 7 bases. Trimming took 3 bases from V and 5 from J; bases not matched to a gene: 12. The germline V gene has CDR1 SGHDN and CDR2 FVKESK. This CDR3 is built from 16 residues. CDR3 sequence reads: CASSQMTGTPTETQYF. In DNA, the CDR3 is TGTGCCAGCAGCCAGATGACAGGGACCCCAACGGAGACCCAGTACTTC.

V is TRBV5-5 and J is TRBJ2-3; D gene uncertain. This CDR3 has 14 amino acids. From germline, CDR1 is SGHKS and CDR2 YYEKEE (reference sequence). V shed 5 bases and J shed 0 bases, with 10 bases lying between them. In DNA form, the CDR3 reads TGTGCCAGCAGTCGACCACACAGCACAGATACGCAGTATTTT. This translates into CASSRPHSTDTQYF.

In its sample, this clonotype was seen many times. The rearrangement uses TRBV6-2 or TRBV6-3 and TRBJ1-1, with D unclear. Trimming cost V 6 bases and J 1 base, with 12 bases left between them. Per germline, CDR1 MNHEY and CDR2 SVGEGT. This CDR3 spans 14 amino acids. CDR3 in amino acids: CASSELRANTEAFF. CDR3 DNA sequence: TGTGCCAGCAGCGAACTCCGGGCGAACACTGAAGCTTTCTTT.

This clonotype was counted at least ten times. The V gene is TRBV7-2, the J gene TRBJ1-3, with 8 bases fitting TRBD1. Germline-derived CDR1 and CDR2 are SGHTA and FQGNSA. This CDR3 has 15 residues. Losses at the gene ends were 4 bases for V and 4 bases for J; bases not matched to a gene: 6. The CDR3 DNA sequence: TGTGCCAGCAGCTACGGACAGGGACAAGGAAACACCATATATTTT. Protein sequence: CASSYGQGQGNTIYF.

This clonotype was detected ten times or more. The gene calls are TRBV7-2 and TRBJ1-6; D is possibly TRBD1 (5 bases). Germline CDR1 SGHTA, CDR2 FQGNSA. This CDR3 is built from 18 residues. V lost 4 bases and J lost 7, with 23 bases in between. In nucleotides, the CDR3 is TGTGCCAGCAGCTCTTTCGCGGGGGTCGGAGGGGTGAATTCACCCCTCCACTTT. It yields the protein CASSSFAGVGGVNSPLHF.

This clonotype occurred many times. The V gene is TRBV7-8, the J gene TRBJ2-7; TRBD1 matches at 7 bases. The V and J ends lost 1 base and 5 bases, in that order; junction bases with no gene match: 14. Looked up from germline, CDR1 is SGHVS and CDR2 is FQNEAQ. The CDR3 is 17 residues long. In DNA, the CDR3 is TGTGCCAGCAGCTTAGTATCAACAGGGGAGATTGGCGACGAGCAGTACTTC. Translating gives CASSLVSTGEIGDEQYF.

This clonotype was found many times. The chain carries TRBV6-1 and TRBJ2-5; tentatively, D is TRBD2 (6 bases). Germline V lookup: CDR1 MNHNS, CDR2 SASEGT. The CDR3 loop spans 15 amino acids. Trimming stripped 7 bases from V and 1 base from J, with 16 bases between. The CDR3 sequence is CASTVGRRTQETQYF. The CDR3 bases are TGTGCCAGCACCGTAGGGAGGCGCACCCAAGAGACCCAGTACTTC.